This T cell receptor beta chain was observed in a study of blood T cell repertoires in COVID-19 (dated by TCRdb to the early 2020s). About the full investigation: Collaborator samples came from the United States, Italy and Spain and covered acute and convalescent phases of COVID-19. The samples were drawn from two sources: the first 160 participants of the ongoing ImmuneRACE study, and 1,000 to 1,500 subjects contributed by 6 global collaborators. Where available, HLA class I and class II types were taken from metadata supplied by the sample provider and were not determined by assay-based typing. A freely available public database, intended as a resource for researchers studying the immune response to SARS-CoV-2, is where the repertoires were released. The material from the prospective study consisted of cDNA or gDNA derived from T cells, B-cell-depleted T cells, or PBMCs. A de-identified subject ID, COVID-19 status, age in years and sex were almost always included in the sample metadata. The dataset comprised deeply sampled blood TCRbeta repertoires from subjects exposed to, actively infected with, or recovered from COVID-19. On the study overall, not on this receptor specifically: Clinical and demographic metadata were provided uncurated, with the amount varying by source and participant.

TCRbeta CDR3 regions were amplified from genomic DNA by means of the immunoSEQ Assay, a bias-controlled multiplex PCR. Concerning the study's data processing: The number of nucleated cells in each sample was estimated by amplification of reference gene primers within the assay. Sequence reads were collapsed and filtered to measure the absolute abundance of every unique TCRbeta CDR3 rearrangement. Productive Simpson clonality was computed per sample as the square root of Simpson's diversity index over productive rearrangements. TCRdb re-hosts the immuneACCESS table, in-frame sequences only. Its copies lack some clones; in the studies checked, an unresolved V gene accounts for under half of them, and the cause for the rest is not known. That table is the source of V, J and clone size, and D and trimming were worked out from the DNA. Counted in this sample were about 62,000 clones; approximately 73% of them appeared once. Of the sample, about 6% is held by the ten largest clones.

V gives up 2 bases and J gives up 0 bases, and the segment between their germline ends measures 10 bases. Counted from cysteine to phenylalanine, this CDR3 has 15 amino acids. This entry keeps only the CDR3 DNA: 45 bases, framed from base 1. CDR1 and CDR2, per the germline V gene (reference sequence), are MNHEY and SMNVEV. Whole blood was collected in K2EDTA tubes by collaborating institutions according to the institutions' own protocols. For TCRbeta analysis, collaborators shipped samples as frozen whole blood, isolated PBMCs, or DNA extracted from either of those sample types. Notes on this clone: This receptor's antigen is unknown. Base qualities were left out, and no much larger clone turns up one base away.

The source of this sequence is a woman between 50 and 59 years old with active or convalescent COVID-19. The V and J genes are TRBV27 and TRBJ1-2; the D gene is possibly TRBD1, with 6 bases matching. Source material: peripheral blood. CDR3 region: CASSLKTGPNYGYTF. At the DNA level, the sequence is TGTGCCAGCAGTTTAAAAACAGGGCCTAACTATGGCTACACCTTC.